This entry features one T cell receptor (beta chain) sequence. Its antigen remains unknown. TCR sequencing covered a few patients who responded to pembrolizumab. Trimming removed 2 bases at V and 8 bases at J, with 12 bases between. The germline V gene has CDR1 SQVTM and CDR2 ANQGSEA. The CDR3 is made up of 13 amino acids. This specimen belongs to a study of PD-1 blockade in mismatch repair-deficient tumors. Looking at the study overall: Patients had approximately 11 mismatch repair-deficient cancer types and were previously treated and progressing.

The protocol was immunoSEQ multiplex PCR, while the TCRdb copy is restricted to in-frame clones and leaves out a portion. The data show just over 25,000 clones, with less than 85% seen just once and 2.9% held by the top ten. Broader study findings: Tumor-resident clones, often absent from pretreatment blood, expanded after pembrolizumab and then contracted.

The rearrangement joins TRBV29-1 to TRBJ1-4; tentative D call: TRBD1 (5 bases). This TCR was recovered from an adult with mismatch repair-deficient cancer. The sample in question was PBMCs, obtained before pembrolizumab treatment. CDR3 loop: CSVERQGTEKLFF. CDR3 sequence (DNA): TGCAGCGTTGAACGGCAGGGTACCGAAAAACTGTTTTTT.